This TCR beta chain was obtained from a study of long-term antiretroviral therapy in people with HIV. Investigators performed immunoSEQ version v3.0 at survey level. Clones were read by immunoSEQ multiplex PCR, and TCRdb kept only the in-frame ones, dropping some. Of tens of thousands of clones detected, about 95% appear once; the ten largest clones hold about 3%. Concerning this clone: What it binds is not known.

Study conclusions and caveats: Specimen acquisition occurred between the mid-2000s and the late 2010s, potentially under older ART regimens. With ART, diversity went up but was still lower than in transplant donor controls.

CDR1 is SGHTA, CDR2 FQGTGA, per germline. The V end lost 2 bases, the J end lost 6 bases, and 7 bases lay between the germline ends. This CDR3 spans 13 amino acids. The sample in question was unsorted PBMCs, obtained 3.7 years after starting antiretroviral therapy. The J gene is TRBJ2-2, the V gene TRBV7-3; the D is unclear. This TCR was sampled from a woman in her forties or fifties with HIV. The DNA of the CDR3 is TGTGCCAGCAGCTTACCCCCCTCCGGGGAGCTGTTTTTT. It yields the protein CASSLPPSGELFF.